This TCR beta chain was documented in a study of T cells in Graves' hyperthyroidism and ophthalmopathy. General study points: Stable hyperthyroidism and ophthalmopathy were separated using 13 V-J signatures. Prediction of ophthalmopathy progression came a median 6.5 months pre-onset.

Uncontrolled infections, other autoimmune diseases, pregnancy or lactation led to exclusion of patients. Researchers took RNA transcripts and amplified the TCR beta CDR3 regions from them. HTBI primers drove first-round RT-PCR of the TCR CDR3. TCRdb itself ran the multiplex PCR reads through MiXCR, one entry per CDR3 protein. Of 550,000 to 800,000 distinct CDR3 sequences in the sample, around 15% are singletons; the top ten hold around 16%. Many counts were recorded for this clonotype. What it binds is not known. CDR3 length: 14 amino acids. Germline V gene sequence: CDR1 SGHAT, CDR2 FQNNGV. Germline trimming cut 3 bases from V and 6 bases from J; bases unmatched to any gene: 4.

Material: blood. The receptor's source is a man between 45 and 60 years old with Graves' hyperthyroidism. The rearrangement uses TRBV11-2 and TRBJ1-5; TRBD1 aligns across 8 bases. This CDR3 reads CASSLTGAGQPQHF. CDR3 DNA: TGTGCCAGCAGCTTGACAGGGGCGGGTCAGCCCCAGCATTTT.